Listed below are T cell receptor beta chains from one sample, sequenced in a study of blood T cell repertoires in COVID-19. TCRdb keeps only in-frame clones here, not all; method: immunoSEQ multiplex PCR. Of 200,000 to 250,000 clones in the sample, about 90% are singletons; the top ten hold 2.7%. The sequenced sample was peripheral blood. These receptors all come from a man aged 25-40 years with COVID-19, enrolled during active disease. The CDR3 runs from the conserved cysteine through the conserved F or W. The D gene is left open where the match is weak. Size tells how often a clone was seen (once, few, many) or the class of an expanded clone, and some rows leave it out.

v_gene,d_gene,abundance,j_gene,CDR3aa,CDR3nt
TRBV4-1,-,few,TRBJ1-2,CASSQEFRHSNYGYTF,TGCGCCAGCAGCCAAGAATTCCGACATTCTAACTATGGCTACACCTTC
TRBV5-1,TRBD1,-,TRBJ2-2,CASSLDTGGNGELFF,TGCGCCAGCAGCTTGGATACAGGGGGCAACGGGGAGCTGTTTTTT
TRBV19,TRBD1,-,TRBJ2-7,CASARQGAGANYEQYF,TGTGCCAGCGCCCGACAGGGAGCAGGAGCCAATTACGAGCAGTACTTC
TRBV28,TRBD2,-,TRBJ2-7,CASITAGAGYEQYF,TGTGCCAGCATTACAGCGGGAGCGGGCTACGAGCAGTACTTC
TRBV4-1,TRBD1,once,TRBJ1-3,CASSPFPGTVSLLSGNTIYF,TGCGCCAGCAGCCCGTTCCCCGGGACAGTCTCTCTTCTCTCTGGAAACACCATATATTTT
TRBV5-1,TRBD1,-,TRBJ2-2,CASSLAGRGQTGELFF,TGCGCCAGCAGCTTGGCCGGAAGGGGGCAGACCGGGGAGCTGTTTTTT
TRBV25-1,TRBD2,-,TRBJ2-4,CASSESRPLAGGKNIQYF,TGTGCCAGCAGTGAATCCCGACCTCTAGCGGGGGGAAAAAACATTCAGTACTTC
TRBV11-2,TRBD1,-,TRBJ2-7,CASSLEVGTGAGEQYF,TGTGCCAGCAGCTTAGAGGTAGGGACAGGGGCTGGCGAGCAGTACTTC
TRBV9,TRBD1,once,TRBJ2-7,CASSVAGGQGFYEQYF,TGTGCCAGCAGCGTAGCTGGAGGACAGGGGTTCTACGAGCAGTACTTC
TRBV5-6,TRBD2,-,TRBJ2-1,CASSWGLAGGPGSYNEQFF,TGTGCCAGCAGCTGGGGACTAGCGGGAGGGCCAGGCTCCTACAATGAGCAGTTCTTC
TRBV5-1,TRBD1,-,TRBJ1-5,CASRSRDRVNQPQHF,TGCGCCAGCAGGTCCCGGGACAGGGTAAATCAGCCCCAGCATTTT
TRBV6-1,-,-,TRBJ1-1,CASSEGILNTEAFF,TGTGCCAGCAGTGAAGGTATCTTGAACACTGAAGCTTTCTTT
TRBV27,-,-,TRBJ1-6,CASSLRGINSPLHF,TGTGCCAGCAGTTTACGGGGGATTAATTCACCCCTCCACTTT
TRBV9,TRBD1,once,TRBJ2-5,CASNRQGPKETQYF,TGTGCCAGCAACAGACAGGGCCCTAAAGAGACCCAGTACTTC
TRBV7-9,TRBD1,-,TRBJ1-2,CASDEGTGARGYTF,TGTGCCAGCGACGAGGGGACAGGGGCGCGTGGCTACACCTTC
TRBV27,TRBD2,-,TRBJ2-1,CASSLGLAGVNEQFF,TGTGCCAGCAGTTTAGGTCTAGCGGGAGTTAATGAGCAGTTCTTC
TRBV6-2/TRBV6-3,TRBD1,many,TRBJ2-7,CASSYSTGGYEQYF,TGTGCCAGCAGTTACTCGACAGGGGGCTACGAGCAGTACTTC
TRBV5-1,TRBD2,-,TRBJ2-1,CASRDTPGLAGGYEQFF,TGCGCCAGCAGAGACACCCCGGGACTAGCGGGAGGATATGAGCAGTTCTTC
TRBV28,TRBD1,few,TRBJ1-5,CASSRTGIYSNQPQHF,TGTGCCAGCAGTCGGACAGGGATCTATAGCAATCAGCCCCAGCATTTT
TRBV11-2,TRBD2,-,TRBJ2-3,CASSLDLLAGVVDTQYF,TGTGCCAGCAGCTTAGATTTGCTAGCGGGAGTTGTAGATACGCAGTATTTT
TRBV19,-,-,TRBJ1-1,CASSIGTPNTEAFF,TGTGCCAGTAGTATAGGGACACCAAACACTGAAGCTTTCTTT
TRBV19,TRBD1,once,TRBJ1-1,CASSLGTGTEAFF,TGTGCCAGTAGTCTTGGGACAGGCACTGAAGCTTTCTTT
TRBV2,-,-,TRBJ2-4,CASTFGTTGPNIQYF,TGTGCCAGCACATTTGGGACAACCGGGCCAAACATTCAGTACTTC
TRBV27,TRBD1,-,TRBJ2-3,CASTGMGTGEDTQYF,TGTGCCAGCACAGGTATGGGAACAGGGGAGGATACGCAGTATTTT
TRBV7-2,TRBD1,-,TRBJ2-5,CASSSQGVGIETQYF,TGTGCCAGCAGCTCACAGGGGGTCGGGATAGAGACCCAGTACTTC
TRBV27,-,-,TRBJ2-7,CASSSRRTVHEQYF,TGTGCCAGCAGTTCACGGCGGACAGTTCACGAGCAGTACTTC
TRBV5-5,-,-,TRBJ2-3,CASSLYADTQYF,TGTGCCAGCAGCTTGTATGCAGATACGCAGTATTTT
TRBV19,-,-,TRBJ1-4,CASSMGPGQRGEKLFF,TGTGCCAGTAGTATGGGGCCAGGCCAGCGCGGTGAAAAACTGTTTTTT
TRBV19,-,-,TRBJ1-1,CASKDSQNTEAFF,TGTGCCAGTAAGGACAGCCAGAACACTGAAGCTTTCTTT
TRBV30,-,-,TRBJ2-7,CAWRGTRRREQYF,TGTGCCTGGAGGGGGACAAGACGTCGCGAGCAGTACTTC